This T cell receptor beta chain was captured in a study of T cells in Graves' hyperthyroidism and ophthalmopathy. About the study: Peripheral blood was collected at initial diagnosis, before any treatment. Whole-study findings and limits: Blood samples included most of the expanded thyroid clonotypes exceeding 0.001. For ophthalmopathy, model prediction preceded onset by a median about 6.4 months.

Ten or more counts support this clonotype. No antigen is known for it. The cohort's ophthalmopathy patients, a group with duration under 3 months, had a Clinical Activity Score of at least 3 and a NOSPECS grade of at least 4. The source material, RNA transcripts, was used to amplify TCR beta CDR3 regions. The HTBI set primed first-round TCR CDR3 RT-PCR. TCRdb used MiXCR to reprocess the multiplex PCR reads, holding one entry per CDR3 protein. Seen here are under 350,000 distinct CDR3 sequences, roughly 15% observed once, and the top ten hold 30% to 40%. The CDR3 has 14 residues. V shed 7 bases and J 2 bases; nucleotides not matched to a gene: 7. Per the germline V gene, CDR1 is MDHEN and CDR2 is SYDVKM.

Sequencing was done on a sample of blood. The clonotype originates from a middle-aged woman with Graves' ophthalmopathy. The rearrangement uses TRBV28 and TRBJ2-7; 8 bases match TRBD1. This CDR3 is CASTDRGGAYEQYF. CDR3 nucleotides: TGTGCCAGCACAGACAGGGGAGGTGCCTACGAGCAGTACTTC.